The 28 T cell receptor beta chains reported below all come from one sample, sequenced in a study. Each CDR3 protein gets one entry after TCRdb re-called the 5' RACE reads with MiXCR. Of tens of thousands of distinct CDR3 sequences in the sample, 25% to 30% are singletons; the top ten hold roughly 3.5%. The specimen was memory CD4+ T cells sorted from a lymph node. As to subset: memory CD4+ T cells, CD4+CD45RO+CD25-. The receptors were gathered from a female donor with breast cancer.

Points on this clonotype: This sequence may be a read error, since a much larger clone differs from it by one base. The V gene is TRBV7-9, the J gene TRBJ1-2, with D perhaps matching TRBD1 (5 bases). Germline CDR1 SEHNR, CDR2 FQNEAQ (reference sequence). The length of the CDR3 is 15 residues. CDR3 DNA: TGTGCCGGCAGCGAGACAGCTCCGGTTAACTATGGCTACACCTTC. Its protein product is CAGSETAPVNYGYTF. Based on the CDR3 plus reference TRBV7-9 and TRBJ1-2, the full variable domain is DTGVSQNPRHKITKRGQNVTFRCDPISEHNRLYWYRQTLGQGPEFLTYFQNEAQLEKSRLLSDRFSAERPKGSFSTLEIQRTEQGDSAMYLCAGSETAPVNYGYTFGSGTRLTVV.

This clonotype has a handful of counts. The chain has TRBV5-1 and TRBJ2-7; 9 bases match TRBD2. V was pared by 2 bases and J by 0 bases, with 0 bases of the junction left unmatched. The CDR3 consists of 14 residues. Germline loops: CDR1 SGHRS, CDR2 YFSETQ. The CDR3 nucleotides read TGCGCCAGCAGCTTTAGCGGGAGCTCCTACGAGCAGTACTTC. Protein product: CASSFSGSSYEQYF.

This clonotype was found a few times. J is TRBJ2-5 and V is TRBV7-2, with 8 bases that match TRBD2. The V gene end was trimmed by 7 bases and the J gene end by 5 bases; junction bases not matched to a gene: 12. The length of the CDR3 is 15 residues. Germline values: CDR1 SGHTA, CDR2 FQGNSA. The CDR3 here is CASTLHIAGRETQYF. The CDR3 bases are TGTGCCAGCACCCTACACATAGCGGGACGGGAGACCCAGTACTTC.

The table lists this clonotype with a few counts. The chain links TRBV5-1 to TRBJ2-7; 13 nucleotides line up with TRBD2. V lost 0 bases to trimming and J lost 3 bases; unmatched junction nucleotides: 15. Germline CDR1 and CDR2: SGHRS and YFSETQ. The CDR3 extends over 20 amino acids. The CDR3, as DNA: TGCGCCAGCAGCTTGGATGGGGACCGGACTAGCGGGAGCTACTACTACGAGCAGTACTTC. Protein product: CASSLDGDRTSGSYYYEQYF.

The chain uses TRBV28 and TRBJ2-7; 9 nucleotides line up with TRBD1. V shed 7 bases, J shed 2 bases, and the junction held 12 bases outside the gene matches. The CDR3 length is 16 residues. Germline V gene lookup returns CDR1 MDHEN and CDR2 SYDVKM. CDR3: CASTSISGQGPYEQYF. The CDR3 DNA follows: TGTGCCAGCACCAGTATATCCGGACAGGGGCCCTACGAGCAGTACTTC.

This clonotype came up a few times. The chain couples TRBV7-8 to TRBJ1-1; D remains ambiguous. Trimming shortened V by 1 base and J by 1 base, and 13 bases separated the two germline ends. Germline CDR1 and CDR2: SGHVS and FQNEAQ. The CDR3 extends over 16 amino acids. CDR3 DNA: TGTGCCAGCAGCTTAGTGAACAGACTGAAGAACACTGAAGCTTTCTTT. Translated: CASSLVNRLKNTEAFF.

The gene calls are TRBV5-1 and TRBJ2-7, with 7 bases identical to TRBD2. Germline lookup yields CDR1 SGHRS and CDR2 YFSETQ. This CDR3 has 15 residues. The junction had 8 bases not matched to a gene; V was cut back by 0 bases and J by 5 bases. The CDR3 here is CASSLAPGGEHEQYF. The CDR3 bases are TGCGCCAGCAGCTTGGCCCCTGGGGGGGAACACGAGCAGTACTTC. The whole variable domain, filled in from reference TRBV5-1 and TRBJ2-7, reads KAGVTQTPRYLIKTRGQQVTLSCSPISGHRSVSWYQQTPGQGLQFLFEYFSETQRNKGNFPGRFSGRQFSNSRSEMNVSTLELGDSALYLCASSLAPGGEHEQYFGPGTRLTVT.

The gene calls are TRBV27 and TRBJ2-2, with 8 bases lining up with TRBD2. The ends lost 2 bases at V and 7 bases at J; junction bases unmatched: 3. Germline CDR1 and CDR2: MNHEY and SMNVEV (reference sequence). The CDR3 length is 14 residues. The CDR3 sequence: CASSLTSGSGELFF. The CDR3 DNA reads TGTGCCAGCAGTTTAACCAGCGGGAGCGGGGAGCTGTTTTTT.

The chain links TRBV5-5 to TRBJ2-7; TRBD1 is a possible D gene (5 bases). Germline V lookup: CDR1 SGHKS, CDR2 YYEKEE (reference sequence). The CDR3 is made up of 15 amino acids. Between the trimmed V and J ends, which lost 0 bases and 0 bases, there was a span of 10 bases. This CDR3 is CASSLGPTASYEQYF. CDR3 sequence (DNA): TGTGCCAGCAGCTTGGGGCCGACAGCCTCCTACGAGCAGTACTTC.

The rearrangement joins TRBV20-1 to TRBJ2-3; TRBD2 aligns across 11 bases. CDR3 size: 18 residues. The germline V gene encodes CDR1 DFQATT and CDR2 SNEGSKA (reference sequence). V trimming: 5 bases; J trimming: 1 base; junction bases outside the gene matches: 14. The CDR3 sequence: CSAPKTSGKGVGTDTQYF. The DNA of the CDR3 is TGCAGTGCTCCAAAGACTAGCGGGAAGGGAGTTGGCACAGATACGCAGTATTTT.

This clonotype was counted between two and nine times. Here the CDR3 reads CASSRQTGELFF. The CDR3, as DNA: TGTGCCAGCAGCAGACAAACCGGGGAGCTGTTTTTT. The chain links TRBV7-3 to TRBJ2-2; no definite D call. Germline loops: CDR1 SGHTA, CDR2 FQGTGA. The ends were cut back, 5 bases at V and 5 bases at J, with 6 bases in the middle. CDR3 size: 12 residues.

The chain couples TRBV5-1 to TRBJ2-6; D gene ambiguous. This CDR3 region has 17 residues. With 4 bases removed from V and 0 bases from J, the gap between germline ends came to 14 bases. CDR1 is SGHRS and CDR2 is YFSETQ in the germline V gene. The CDR3 sequence: CASSIQSLASGANVLTF. The CDR3 coding sequence is TGCGCCAGCAGCATTCAGTCACTCGCCTCTGGGGCCAACGTCCTGACTTTC.

The rearrangement joins TRBV29-1 to TRBJ1-1; 8 bases line up with TRBD1. The germline V gene has CDR1 SQVTM and CDR2 ANQGSEA. The CDR3 contains 13 residues. CDR3 loop: CGIKTGENTEAFF. The CDR3, as DNA: TGCGGCATAAAGACAGGGGAGAACACTGAAGCTTTCTTT.

This clonotype was seen a few times. The chain is built from TRBV7-9 and TRBJ1-1; D not resolved. The CDR3 runs to 13 residues. Germline CDR1 reads SEHNR; CDR2 reads FQNEAQ (reference sequence). V was clipped by 2 bases and J by 12 bases, with 16 bases between them. Here the CDR3 reads CASSLSNIGRTFF. CDR3 bases: TGTGCCAGCAGCTTAAGCAACATCGGGAGAACTTTCTTT. The variable domain in full, completed from reference TRBV7-9 and TRBJ1-1, reads DTGVSQNPRHKITKRGQNVTFRCDPISEHNRLYWYRQTLGQGPEFLTYFQNEAQLEKSRLLSDRFSAERPKGSFSTLEIQRTEQGDSAMYLCASSLSNIGRTFFGQGTRLTVV.

This chain joins TRBV6-2 or TRBV6-3 and TRBJ2-1; TRBD1 aligns across 8 bases. The V gene end was trimmed by 7 bases and the J gene end by 3 bases; junction bases not matched to a gene: 11. CDR1 MNHEY and CDR2 SVGEGT come from the germline V gene. There are 16 residues in the CDR3. The CDR3 region is CASTQQGAGNYNEQFF. The CDR3 DNA sequence: TGTGCCAGCACCCAGCAGGGGGCGGGAAACTACAATGAGCAGTTCTTC.

Turning to this clonotype: A clone one base away is much larger, so this may be a read error. This is likely a read error, given that the CDR3 carries no conserved phenylalanine or tryptophan at its end. The J gene is TRBJ2-5, the V gene TRBV7-2; D unclear. The germline V gene has CDR1 SGHTA and CDR2 FQGNSA. Trimming took off 4 bases at V and 2 bases at J, with 5 bases between the two ends. The length of the CDR3 is 12 residues. The CDR3 loop reads CASSWGQETQYL. In nucleotides, the CDR3 is TGTGCCAGCAGCTGGGGACAAGAGACCCAGTACCTC.

The chain uses TRBV7-9 and TRBJ1-1; D unresolved. Between the trimmed V and J ends, which lost 5 bases and 8 bases, there was a span of 9 bases. The germline V gene has CDR1 SEHNR and CDR2 FQNEAQ (reference sequence). This CDR3 is built from 11 residues. The CDR3 DNA reads TGTGCCAGCAGCCTGAAGTCCGAAGCTTTCTTT. It is translated as CASSLKSEAFF.

This chain joins TRBV9 and TRBJ1-1, with D maybe TRBD1 (5 bases). This CDR3 comprises 12 residues. The V gene's germline CDR1 is SGDLS and CDR2 YYNGEE. The ends were cut back, 4 bases at V and 8 bases at J, with 12 bases in the middle. In nucleotides, the CDR3 is TGTGCCAGCAGCACCCGGGGCGGGGAAGCTTTCTTT. It is translated as CASSTRGGEAFF.

The chain combines TRBV4-2 with TRBJ2-7; 8 bases match TRBD2. Trimming removed 1 base from V and 0 bases from J; junction bases left unmatched: 5. The CDR3 sequence is 16 residues long. Germline-derived CDR1 and CDR2 are LGHNA and YNFKEQ. The CDR3 coding sequence is TGTGCCAGCAGCCAAGGGCAACTAGCGGACTCCTACGAGCAGTACTTC. It is translated as CASSQGQLADSYEQYF.

This clonotype was observed a single time. CDR3 sequence: CASSSGWGATGQPQHF. CDR3 in DNA: TGTGCCAGCAGCTCTGGGTGGGGGGCAACGGGGCAGCCCCAGCATTTT. The rearrangement uses TRBV6-1 and TRBJ1-5; TRBD1 is a possible D gene (6 bases). The V end was cut by 6 bases, the J end by 7 bases, with 22 bases between. Germline CDR1 and CDR2: MNHNS and SASEGT. The CDR3 totals 16 residues.

This clonotype was observed many times. The chain is built from TRBV29-1 and TRBJ2-7; D is uncertain. The CDR3 is 12 residues long. CDR1 is SQVTM and CDR2 is ANQGSEA in the germline V gene. V was cut by 7 bases and J by 0 bases, with 10 bases left in between. For the CDR3, the DNA is TGCAGCGACCCCACAAGCTCCTACGAGCAGTACTTC. This encodes CSDPTSSYEQYF.

As concerns this clonotype: A read error is likely, as this CDR3 ends without the conserved phenylalanine or tryptophan. The chain has TRBV4-1 and TRBJ1-1, with unresolved D. The germline V gene has CDR1 MGHRA and CDR2 YSYEKL. V was shortened by 4 bases and J by 4 bases, with 16 bases between the two germline ends. The CDR3 extends over 15 amino acids. In nucleotides, the CDR3 is TGCGCCAGCAGCCCTAGGCAGGCGCCGGGCACTGAAGCTTTCTCT. This encodes CASSPRQAPGTEAFS.

V and J are TRBV7-2 and TRBJ2-3, with a possible D match to TRBD2 (5 bases). Trimming pared 2 bases from V and 2 bases from J, leaving 14 bases between. The germline V gene has CDR1 SGHTA and CDR2 FQGNSA. This CDR3 has 16 residues. In DNA, the CDR3 is TGTGCCAGCAGCTTATTTGGTAGCGTCACCACAGATACGCAGTATTTT. It translates to CASSLFGSVTTDTQYF.

J is TRBJ2-5 and V is TRBV7-2, with 7 bases aligning to TRBD2. In germline, CDR1 is SGHTA, CDR2 FQGNSA. Trimming cost V 3 bases and J 4 bases; bases outside gene matches: 11. The CDR3 contains 16 residues. CDR3 protein: CASSFTGTTWGETQYF. The CDR3 DNA reads TGTGCCAGCAGCTTTACCGGGACTACCTGGGGAGAGACCCAGTACTTC.

This clonotype was recorded a few times. The genes are TRBV21-1 and TRBJ1-5; no DNA check was done on the table's D call, TRBD1. TRBV21-1 is a pseudogene segment. The CDR3 length is 15 residues. The CDR3 here is CASSRDRGSHQPQHF. In nucleotides, the CDR3 is TGTGCCAGCAGCCGGGACAGGGGTTCCCATCAGCCCCAGCATTTT.

This clonotype was counted between two and nine times. The gene calls are TRBV20-1 and TRBJ1-2, with 7 bases matching TRBD1. Germline CDR1 reads DFQATT; CDR2 reads SNEGSKA (reference sequence). J was trimmed by 2 bases and V by 0 bases; bases with no gene match: 3. This CDR3 region has 14 residues. CDR3 coding DNA: TGCAGTGCTAGAGATCTGGGACAGAACTATGGCTACACCTTC. Translating it yields CSARDLGQNYGYTF.

Points on this clonotype: A much larger clone is a single base away; this may be a read error. The chain carries TRBV9 and TRBJ2-3; D remains ambiguous. The CDR3 has 14 amino acids. Deletions cut 0 bases from V and 0 bases from J, with 5 bases between. Germline V gives CDR1 SGDLS, CDR2 YYNGEE. The CDR3 coding sequence is TGTGCCAGCAGCGTAGAGGTCAGCACAGATACGCAGTATTTT. As protein: CASSVEVSTDTQYF.

Here the CDR3 reads CASSKGGGNSPLHF. DNA of the CDR3: TGTGCCAGCTCAAAAGGGGGCGGCAATTCACCCCTCCACTTT. The chain carries TRBV18 and TRBJ1-6; TRBD1 matches at 7 bases. Per the germline V gene, CDR1 is KGHSH and CDR2 is LQKENI. The CDR3 contains 14 residues. Trimming took 5 bases from V and 7 from J; bases not matched to a gene: 5.